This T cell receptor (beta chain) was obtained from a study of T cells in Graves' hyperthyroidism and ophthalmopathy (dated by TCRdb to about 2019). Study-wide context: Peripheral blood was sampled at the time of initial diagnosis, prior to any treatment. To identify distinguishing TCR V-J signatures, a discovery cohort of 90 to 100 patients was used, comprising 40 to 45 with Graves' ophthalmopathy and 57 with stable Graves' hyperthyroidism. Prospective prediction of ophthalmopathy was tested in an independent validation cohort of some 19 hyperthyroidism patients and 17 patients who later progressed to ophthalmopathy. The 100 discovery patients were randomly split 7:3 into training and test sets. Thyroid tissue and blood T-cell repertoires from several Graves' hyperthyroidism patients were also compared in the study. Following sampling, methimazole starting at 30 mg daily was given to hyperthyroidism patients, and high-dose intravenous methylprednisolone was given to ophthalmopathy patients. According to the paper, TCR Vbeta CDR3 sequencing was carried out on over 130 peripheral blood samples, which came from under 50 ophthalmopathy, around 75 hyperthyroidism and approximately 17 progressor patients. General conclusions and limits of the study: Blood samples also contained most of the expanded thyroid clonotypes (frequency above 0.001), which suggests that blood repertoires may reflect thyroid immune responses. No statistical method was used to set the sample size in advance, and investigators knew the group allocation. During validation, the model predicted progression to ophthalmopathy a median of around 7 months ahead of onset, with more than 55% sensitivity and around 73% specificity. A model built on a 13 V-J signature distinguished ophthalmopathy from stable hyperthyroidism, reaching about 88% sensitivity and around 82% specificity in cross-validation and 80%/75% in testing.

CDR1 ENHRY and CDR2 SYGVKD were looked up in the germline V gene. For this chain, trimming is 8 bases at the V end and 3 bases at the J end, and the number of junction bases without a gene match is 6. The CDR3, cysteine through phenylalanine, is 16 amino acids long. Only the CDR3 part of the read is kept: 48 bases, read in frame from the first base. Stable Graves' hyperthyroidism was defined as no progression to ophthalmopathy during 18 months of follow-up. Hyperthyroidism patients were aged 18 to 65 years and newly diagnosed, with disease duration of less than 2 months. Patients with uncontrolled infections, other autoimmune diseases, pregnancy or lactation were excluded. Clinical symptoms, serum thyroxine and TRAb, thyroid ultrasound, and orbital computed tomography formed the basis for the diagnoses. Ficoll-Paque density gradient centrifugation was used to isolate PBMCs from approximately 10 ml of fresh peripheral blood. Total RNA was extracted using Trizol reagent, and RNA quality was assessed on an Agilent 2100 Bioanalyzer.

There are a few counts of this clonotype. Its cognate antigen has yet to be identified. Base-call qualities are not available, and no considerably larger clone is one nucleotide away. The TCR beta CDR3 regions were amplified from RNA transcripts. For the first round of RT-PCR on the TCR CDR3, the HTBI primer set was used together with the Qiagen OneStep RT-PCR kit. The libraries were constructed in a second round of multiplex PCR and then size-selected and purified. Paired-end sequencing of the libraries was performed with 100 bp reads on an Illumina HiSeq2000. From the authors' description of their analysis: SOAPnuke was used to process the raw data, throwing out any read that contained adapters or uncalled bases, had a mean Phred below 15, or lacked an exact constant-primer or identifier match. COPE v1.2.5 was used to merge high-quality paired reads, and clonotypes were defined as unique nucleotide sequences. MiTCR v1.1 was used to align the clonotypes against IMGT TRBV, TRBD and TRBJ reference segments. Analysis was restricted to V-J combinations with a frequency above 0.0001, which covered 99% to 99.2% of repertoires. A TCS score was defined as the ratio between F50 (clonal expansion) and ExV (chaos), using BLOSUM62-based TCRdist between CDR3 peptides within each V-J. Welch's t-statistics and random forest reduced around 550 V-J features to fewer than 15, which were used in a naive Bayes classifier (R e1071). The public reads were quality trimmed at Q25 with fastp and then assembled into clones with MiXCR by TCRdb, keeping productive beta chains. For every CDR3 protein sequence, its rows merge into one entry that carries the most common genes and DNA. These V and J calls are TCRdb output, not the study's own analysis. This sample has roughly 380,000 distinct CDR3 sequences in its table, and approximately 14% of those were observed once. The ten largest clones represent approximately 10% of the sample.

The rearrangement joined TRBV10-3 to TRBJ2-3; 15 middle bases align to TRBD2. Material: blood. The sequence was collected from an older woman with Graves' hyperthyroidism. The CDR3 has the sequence CAIGLGLAGGTDTQYF. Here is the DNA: TGTGCCATCGGATTAGGACTAGCGGGAGGGACAGATACGCAGTATTTT.